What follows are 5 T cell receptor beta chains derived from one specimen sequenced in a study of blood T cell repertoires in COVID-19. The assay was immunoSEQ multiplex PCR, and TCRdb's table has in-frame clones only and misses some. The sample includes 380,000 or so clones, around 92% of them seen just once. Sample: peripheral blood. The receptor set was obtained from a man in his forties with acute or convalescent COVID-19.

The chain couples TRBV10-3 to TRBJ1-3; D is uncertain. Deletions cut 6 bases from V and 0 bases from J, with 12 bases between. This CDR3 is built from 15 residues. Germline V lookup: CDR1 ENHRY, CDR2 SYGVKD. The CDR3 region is CAISLGRTSGNTIYF. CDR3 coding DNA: TGTGCCATCAGCCTTGGGAGAACCTCTGGAAACACCATATATTTT.

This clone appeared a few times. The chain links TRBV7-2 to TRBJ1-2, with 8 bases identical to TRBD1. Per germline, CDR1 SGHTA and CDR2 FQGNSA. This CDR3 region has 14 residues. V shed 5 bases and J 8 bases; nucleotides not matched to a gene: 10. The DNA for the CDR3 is TGTGCCAGCAGCCCACAGGGGGGGACATCAGGCTACACCTTC. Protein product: CASSPQGGTSGYTF.

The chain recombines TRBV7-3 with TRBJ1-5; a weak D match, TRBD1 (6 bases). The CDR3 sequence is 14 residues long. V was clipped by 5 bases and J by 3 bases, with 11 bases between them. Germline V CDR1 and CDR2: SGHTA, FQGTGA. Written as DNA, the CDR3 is TGTGCCAGCAGCGAAAACAGGGTCAATCAGCCCCAGCATTTT. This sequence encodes CASSENRVNQPQHF.

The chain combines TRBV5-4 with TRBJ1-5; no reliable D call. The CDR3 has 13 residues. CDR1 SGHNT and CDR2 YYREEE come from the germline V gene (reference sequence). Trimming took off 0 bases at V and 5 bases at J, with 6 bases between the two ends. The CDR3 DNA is TGTGCCAGCAGCTTGGTTCCGGATCAGCCCCAGCATTTT. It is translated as CASSLVPDQPQHF.

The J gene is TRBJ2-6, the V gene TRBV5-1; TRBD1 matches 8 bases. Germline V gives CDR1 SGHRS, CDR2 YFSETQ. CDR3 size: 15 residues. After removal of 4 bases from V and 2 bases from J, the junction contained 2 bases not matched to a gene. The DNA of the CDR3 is TGCGCCAGCAGCGTGGACAGGGCTGGGGCCAACGTCCTGACTTTC. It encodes CASSVDRAGANVLTF.